This T cell receptor (beta chain) was retrieved from a study of blood T cell repertoires in COVID-19. As for the study in general: T cells, B-cell-depleted T cells, or PBMCs provided the cDNA or gDNA that served as material.

Everyone who took part was roughly 18 to 89 years old, and they came from over 20 US areas. Recovered participants had two consecutive negative NP/OP PCR tests, healthcare professional clearance, or symptom resolution. Under the authors' procedure: Cell counts per sample came from amplifying reference gene primers. Data came from immunoSEQ multiplex PCR; TCRdb stores just in-frame clones and leaves some out. Clone size and V and J calls were adopted from that table, with D and trimming inferred from the DNA. The sample carries hundreds of thousands of clones, 85% to 90% recorded once. The germline CDR1 and CDR2 sequences are MNHEY and SVGEGT. Trimming took 2 bases from V and 7 from J; bases not matched to a gene: 13. This CDR3 is built from 17 residues.

The source of this sequence is a woman younger than 35 who had recovered from COVID-19. The chain is built from TRBV6-2 or TRBV6-3 and TRBJ1-5; TRBD1 matches 8 bases. Input material: PBMCs or T cells enriched from blood (not recorded which). Here the CDR3 reads CASSYTPAGGRGQPQHF. The CDR3 nucleotides are TGTGCCAGCAGTTACACCCCTGCAGGGGGCCGGGGCCAGCCCCAGCATTTT.